The clone carrying this T cell receptor (beta chain) was observed a handful of times. Patients between 18 and 65 years old had hyperthyroidism, newly diagnosed and lasting under 2 months. PBMCs stemmed from more than 7.5 ml fresh peripheral blood. Amplification targeted TCR beta CDR3 regions from RNA transcripts. The primer set for the first-round RT-PCR of the TCR CDR3 was HTBI. TCRdb analysed the multiplex PCR reads with MiXCR anew, one entry per CDR3 protein. The sample comprises roughly 740,000 distinct CDR3 sequences, less than 20% of which are singletons, and over 7.5% rests with the top ten. The record originates from a study of T cells in Graves' hyperthyroidism and ophthalmopathy. Overall study context: Sampling of peripheral blood happened at initial diagnosis, prior to any treatment.

The germline V and J ends were trimmed by 0 bases and 2 bases, with 12 bases remaining between them. Germline values: CDR1 SGDLS, CDR2 YYNGEE. The CDR3 loop spans 16 amino acids. The sequence derives from a man aged 18 to 29 with Graves' hyperthyroidism. The sample taken for sequencing was blood. The chain links TRBV9 to TRBJ1-5, with D possibly matching TRBD1 (6 bases). CDR3 sequence reads: CASSVEGRGRNQPQHF. CDR3 coding DNA: TGTGCCAGCAGCGTAGAAGGCAGGGGACGCAATCAGCCCCAGCATTTT.